This T cell receptor beta chain was found in a study of shared clonotypes between healthy human individuals. Terminally differentiated effector memory CD45RA+ cells were excluded from the naive CD8 cells, which were CD45RO-negative and positively selected for CCR7. The V and J ends lost 6 bases and 0 bases respectively, with 10 bases between them. Germline V CDR1 and CDR2: SNHLY, FYNNEI. The CDR3 loop spans 14 amino acids. The protocol was immunoSEQ multiplex PCR, while the TCRdb copy is restricted to in-frame clones and leaves out a portion. The sample yields about 2 million clones, approximately 94% seen once.

V gene TRBV2 combines with J gene TRBJ2-3; D is ambiguous. The TCR was taken from a man aged 18 to 30 in good health. Sequenced sample: naive CD8+ T cells sorted from blood. The CDR3 DNA reads as TGTGCCAGCAGGTGGGCAGGAAGCACAGATACGCAGTATTTT. Translated, it gives CASRWAGSTDTQYF.